This T cell receptor (beta chain) was captured in a study of cytomegalovirus exposure and HLA in healthy donors. Study details: Drawn from HLA-typed donors, some 80 million unique TCRs were held in an early data release.

Whole-study findings and limits: TCR sequences were mostly rare, though some public TCRs occurred in many donors. Donors were assumed by presence/absence analyses to have roughly uniform sequencing depth. Later analysis revealed greater clonal expansion in HLA-associated TCR beta chains than in equally common others.

Notes on this clone: The antigen remains unidentified.

CDR3 size: 14 residues. The germline V gene has CDR1 SGHDT and CDR2 YYEEEE. Trimming removed 5 bases at V and 2 bases at J, with 14 bases between. The study ran its PCR with 60 Vbeta and 13 Jbeta primers. Produced via immunoSEQ multiplex PCR; TCRdb's table is partial and in-frame only. This sample carries about 110,000 clones, with less than 4.5% going to the ten biggest clones. Sequencing was done on a sample of PBMCs. This TCR was recovered from a young man in good health and CMV-seronegative. This chain links TRBV5-6 with TRBJ2-7; tentative D call: TRBD1 (5 bases). This CDR3 is CASSYRQGPYEQYF. For the CDR3, the DNA is TGTGCCAGCAGTTACCGGCAGGGCCCCTACGAGCAGTACTTC. The full variable domain, with the rest looked up from reference TRBV5-6 and TRBJ2-7, is DAGVTQSPTHLIKTRGQQVTLRCSPKSGHDTVSWYQQALGQGPQFIFQYYEEEERQRGNFPDRFSGHQFPNYSSELNVNALLLGDSALYLCASSYRQGPYEQYFGPGTRLTVT.